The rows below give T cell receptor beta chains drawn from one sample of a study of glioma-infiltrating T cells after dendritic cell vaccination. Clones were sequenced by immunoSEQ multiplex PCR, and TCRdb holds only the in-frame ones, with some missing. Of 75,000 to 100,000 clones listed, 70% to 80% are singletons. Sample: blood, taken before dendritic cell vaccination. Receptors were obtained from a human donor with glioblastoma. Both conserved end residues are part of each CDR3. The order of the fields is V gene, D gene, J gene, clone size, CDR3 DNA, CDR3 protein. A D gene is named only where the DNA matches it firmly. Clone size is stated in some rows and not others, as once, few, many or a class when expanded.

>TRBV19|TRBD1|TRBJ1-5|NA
TGTGCCCCCCGGGGGGACAGGGGGCATCGACAGCCCCAGCATTTT
CAPRGDRGHRQPQHF
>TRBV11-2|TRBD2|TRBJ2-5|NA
TGTGCCAGCTCCCGGGAGGGGCAGAGCAAAGAGACCCAGTACTTC
CASSREGQSKETQYF
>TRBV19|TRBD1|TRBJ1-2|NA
TGTGCCAGTAGTCATGGACAGGGAGCCTATGGCTACACCTTC
CASSHGQGAYGYTF
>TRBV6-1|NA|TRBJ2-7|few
TGTGCCAGCAGGCATACAGGGCTTATGTCCTACGAGCAGTACTTC
CASRHTGLMSYEQYF
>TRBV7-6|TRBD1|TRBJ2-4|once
TGTGCCAGCAGCTTAGCGCCCCCCGAGGGACAGGGTACAAACATTCAGTACTTC
CASSLAPPEGQGTNIQYF
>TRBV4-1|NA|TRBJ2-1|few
TGCGCCAGCAGCCAAGTGGACATCCTCTCCTACAATGAGCAGTTCTTC
CASSQVDILSYNEQFF
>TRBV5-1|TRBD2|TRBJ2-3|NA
TGCGCCAGCAGCTTGGGACTAGCGGGAGGGCCCCTGAGGGATACGCAGTATTTT
CASSLGLAGGPLRDTQYF
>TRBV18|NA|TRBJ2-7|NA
TGTGCCAGCTCACAAACAGGCTACGAGCAGTACTTC
CASSQTGYEQYF
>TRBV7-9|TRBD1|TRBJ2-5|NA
TGTGCCAGCAGCTCGCGGGACAGGGGAAGGATAGAGACCCAGTACTTC
CASSSRDRGRIETQYF
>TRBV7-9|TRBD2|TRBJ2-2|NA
TGTGCCAGCAGCTTGGGCGGGAGTCATACCGGGGAGCTGTTTTTT
CASSLGGSHTGELFF
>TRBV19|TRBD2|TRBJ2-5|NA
TGTGCCAGTAGTATAGTTAGCGGGGGACCCCAAGAGACCCAGTACTTC
CASSIVSGGPQETQYF
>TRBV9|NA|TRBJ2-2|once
TGTGCCAGCAGCGTAGTGACCGGTGGCGGTAGTGGGACCGGGGAGCTGTTTTTT
CASSVVTGGGSGTGELFF
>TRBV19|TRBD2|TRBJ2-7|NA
TGTGCCAGTACCCCACTAGCGGGGTCTCGCGAGCAGTACTTC
CASTPLAGSREQYF
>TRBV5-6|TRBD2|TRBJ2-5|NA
TGTGCCAGCAGCTTGCTAGCGGGGAAAGAGACCCAGTACTTC
CASSLLAGKETQYF
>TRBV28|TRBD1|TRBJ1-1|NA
TGTGCCAGCATTCTGGGGACAGTGAACACTGAAGCTTTCTTT
CASILGTVNTEAFF
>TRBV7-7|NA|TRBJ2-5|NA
TGTGCTAGCAGCTTAGTTTTCGGTGAGACCCAGTACTTC
CASSLVFGETQYF
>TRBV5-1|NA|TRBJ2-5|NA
TGCGCCAGCAGCTGGCAGGTTAGAGAAGAGACCCAGTACTTC
CASSWQVREETQYF
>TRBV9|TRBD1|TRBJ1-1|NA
TGTGCCAGCAGCGTACGGGACAGTGGGACTCATTATTTCACTGAAGCTTTCTTT
CASSVRDSGTHYFTEAFF
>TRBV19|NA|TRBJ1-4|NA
TGTGCCAGTAGCCAAGAGGGGGCTAATGAAAAACTGTTTTTT
CASSQEGANEKLFF
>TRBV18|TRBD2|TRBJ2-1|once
TGTGCCAGCTCACAGCTCGGACTAGCGGGAAATGAGCAGTTCTTC
CASSQLGLAGNEQFF
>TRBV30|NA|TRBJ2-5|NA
TGTGCCTGGAGTGACCCCCGCGGGGTCGGTGAGACCCAGTACTTC
CAWSDPRGVGETQYF
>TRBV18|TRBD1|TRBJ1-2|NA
TGTGCCAGCTCACCGGGACAGGGGGTTCACTATGGCTACACCTTC
CASSPGQGVHYGYTF
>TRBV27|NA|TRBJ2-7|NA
TGTGCCAGCAGTTCCCGGGGAGTAACGTACGAGCAGTACTTC
CASSSRGVTYEQYF
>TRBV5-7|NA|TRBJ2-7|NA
TGTGCCAGCAGCCGACGGGGAGGACACCGGTTATTGATAGGCTACGAGCAGTACTTC
CASSRRGGHRLLIGYEQYF
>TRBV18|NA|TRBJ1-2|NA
TGTGCCAGCTCACCGGACAGATCCTATGGCTACACCTTC
CASSPDRSYGYTF
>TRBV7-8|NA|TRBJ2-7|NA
TGTGCCAGCAGCTTAGTTGCGGGCACGGACGAGCAGTACTTC
CASSLVAGTDEQYF
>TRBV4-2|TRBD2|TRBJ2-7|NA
TGTGCCAGCAGCCAAGATATGGCGGGAGATAACTACGAGCAGTACTTC
CASSQDMAGDNYEQYF
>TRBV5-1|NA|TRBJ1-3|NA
TGCGCCAGCAGCTCAGGGGTTCCCACTGGAAACACCATATATTTT
CASSSGVPTGNTIYF
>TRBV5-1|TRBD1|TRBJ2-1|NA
TGCGCCAGCAGCCCCCGGACAGGGGGGACCTACAATGAGCAGTTCTTC
CASSPRTGGTYNEQFF
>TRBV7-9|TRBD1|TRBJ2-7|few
TGTGCCAGCAGCCGGACAGGGTGGGAGCAGTACTTC
CASSRTGWEQYF
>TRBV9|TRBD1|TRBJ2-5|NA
TGTGCCAGCAGCGGCAGACAGGGGAACTCCCAAGAGACCCAGTACTTC
CASSGRQGNSQETQYF
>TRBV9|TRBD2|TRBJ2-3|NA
TGTGCCAGCAGCGTCAGTGGGAGGGGCACAGATACGCAGTATTTT
CASSVSGRGTDTQYF
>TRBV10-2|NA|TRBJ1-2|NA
TGCGCCAGCAGCACAGGGCACTATGGCTACACCTTC
CASSTGHYGYTF
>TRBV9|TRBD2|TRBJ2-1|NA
TGTGCCAGCAGTCGAACTAGCGGGAGAAACAATGAGCAGTTCTTC
CASSRTSGRNNEQFF
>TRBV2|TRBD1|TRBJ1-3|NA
TGTGCCAGCAGTCCTAAGGGGACAGGCCCGACCTCTGGAAACACCATATATTTT
CASSPKGTGPTSGNTIYF
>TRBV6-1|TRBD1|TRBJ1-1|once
TGTGCCAGCATTCCGGGACAGGGATTCAACACTGAAGCTTTCTTT
CASIPGQGFNTEAFF
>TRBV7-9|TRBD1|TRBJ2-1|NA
TGTGCCAGCAGCTTAGCAGGGGGCGCAGACATTGGCAATGAGCAGTTCTTC
CASSLAGGADIGNEQFF
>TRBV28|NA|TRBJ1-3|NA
TGTGCCAGCGGGGCAGGCTACTCTGGAAACACCATATATTTT
CASGAGYSGNTIYF
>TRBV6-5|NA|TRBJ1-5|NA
TGTGCCAGCAGTTCCTTGACAGGCGGCAATCAGCCCCAGCATTTT
CASSSLTGGNQPQHF
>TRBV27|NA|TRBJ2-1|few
TGTGCCAGCAGCACCCGGGGTTTTGGTAGGAATGAGCAGTTCTTC
CASSTRGFGRNEQFF
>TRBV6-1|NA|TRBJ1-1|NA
TGTGCCAGCAACAAGGGGTTGAACACTGAAGCTTTCTTT
CASNKGLNTEAFF
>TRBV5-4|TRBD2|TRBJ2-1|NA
TGTGCCAGCAGCTTGGGTGGGGACTACTCCTACAATGAGCAGTTCTTC
CASSLGGDYSYNEQFF
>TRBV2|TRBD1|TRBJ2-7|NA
TGTGCCAGCAGTGAAGGGGGACAGGAGTACGAGCAGTACTTC
CASSEGGQEYEQYF
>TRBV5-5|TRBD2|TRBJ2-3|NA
TGTGCCAGCAGCTTGGCCGATGCGGGAGGGCCGACAGATACGCAGTATTTT
CASSLADAGGPTDTQYF
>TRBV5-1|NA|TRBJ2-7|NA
TGCGCCAGCAGCCTGGGGGGGGGCGACGAGCAGTACTTC
CASSLGGGDEQYF
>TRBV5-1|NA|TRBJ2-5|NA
TGCGCCAGCAGCTCCTCCGCGGGGAGGCTAGGAGAGACCCAGTACTTC
CASSSSAGRLGETQYF
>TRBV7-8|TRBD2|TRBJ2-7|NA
TGTGCCACCGGGGGGGCCTACGAGCAGTACTTC
CATGGAYEQYF
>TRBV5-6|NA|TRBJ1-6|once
TGTGCCAGCAGCCCCTCCGGTCTCTCGGGGAATTCACCCCTCCACTTT
CASSPSGLSGNSPLHF
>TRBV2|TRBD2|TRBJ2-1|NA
TGTGCCAGCAGTGATCTCGCCCAGCGGGAGGGGAATGAGCAGTTCTTC
CASSDLAQREGNEQFF
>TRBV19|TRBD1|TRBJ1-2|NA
TGTGCCAGTAGTGTTCAAGGACAGGGGACTAACTATGGCTACACCTTC
CASSVQGQGTNYGYTF
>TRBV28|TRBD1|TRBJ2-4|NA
TGTGCCACTTCGGGACAGTTCTTGAACATTCAGTACTTC
CATSGQFLNIQYF
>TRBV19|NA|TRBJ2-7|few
TGTGCCAGTAGACTACAATCGGGACAACCTCCCTACGAGCAGTACTTC
CASRLQSGQPPYEQYF
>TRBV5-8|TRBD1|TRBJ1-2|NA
TGTGCCAGCAGCCAAGGACAGGGAAACTATGGCTACACCTTC
CASSQGQGNYGYTF
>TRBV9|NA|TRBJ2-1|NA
TGTGCCAGCAGCACTCCGGACTCCCACCTCGGGTACAATGAGCAGTTCTTC
CASSTPDSHLGYNEQFF
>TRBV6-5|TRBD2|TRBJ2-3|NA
TGTGCCACCCGCCTAGCGGGGGCCAACACAGATACGCAGTATTTT
CATRLAGANTDTQYF